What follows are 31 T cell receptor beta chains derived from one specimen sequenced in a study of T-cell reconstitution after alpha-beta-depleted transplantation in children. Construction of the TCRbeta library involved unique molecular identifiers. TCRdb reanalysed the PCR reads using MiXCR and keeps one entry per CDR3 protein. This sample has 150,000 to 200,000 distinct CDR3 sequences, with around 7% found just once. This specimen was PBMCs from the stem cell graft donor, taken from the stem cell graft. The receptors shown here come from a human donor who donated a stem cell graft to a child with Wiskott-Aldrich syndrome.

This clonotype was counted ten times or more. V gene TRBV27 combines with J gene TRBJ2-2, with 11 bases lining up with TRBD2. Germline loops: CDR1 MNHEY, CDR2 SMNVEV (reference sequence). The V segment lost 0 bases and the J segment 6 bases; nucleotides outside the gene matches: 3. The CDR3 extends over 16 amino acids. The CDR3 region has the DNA TGTGCCAGCAGTTTATCGAGACTAGCGGGGTCCGGGGAGCTGTTTTTT. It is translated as CASSLSRLAGSGELFF.

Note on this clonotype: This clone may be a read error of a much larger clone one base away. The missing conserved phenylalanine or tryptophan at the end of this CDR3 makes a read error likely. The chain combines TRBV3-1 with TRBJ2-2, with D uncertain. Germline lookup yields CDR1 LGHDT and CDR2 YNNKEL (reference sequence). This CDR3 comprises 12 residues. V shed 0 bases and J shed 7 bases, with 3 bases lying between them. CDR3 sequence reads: CASSQEIGELFS. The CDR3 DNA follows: TGTGCCAGCAGCCAAGAGATCGGGGAGCTGTTTTCT.

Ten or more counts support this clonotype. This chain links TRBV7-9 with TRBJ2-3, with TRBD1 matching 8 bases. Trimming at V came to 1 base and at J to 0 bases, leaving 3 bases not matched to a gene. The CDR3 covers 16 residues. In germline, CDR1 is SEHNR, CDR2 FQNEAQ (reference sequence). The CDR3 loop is CASSLGAGGSTDTQYF. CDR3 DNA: TGTGCCAGCAGCTTAGGTGCAGGGGGCAGCACAGATACGCAGTATTTT.

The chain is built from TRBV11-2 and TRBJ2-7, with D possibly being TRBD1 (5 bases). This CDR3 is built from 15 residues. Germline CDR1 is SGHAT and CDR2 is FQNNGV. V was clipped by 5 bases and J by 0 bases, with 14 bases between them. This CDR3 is CASSLQAGRSYEQYF. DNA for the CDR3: TGTGCCAGCAGCCTACAGGCCGGGCGCTCCTACGAGCAGTACTTC.

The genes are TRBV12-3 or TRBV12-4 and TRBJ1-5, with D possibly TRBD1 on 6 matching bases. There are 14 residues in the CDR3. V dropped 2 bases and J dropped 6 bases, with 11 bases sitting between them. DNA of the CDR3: TGTGCCAGCAGTTTAACGCACAGGGTTCAGCCCCAGCATTTT. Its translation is CASSLTHRVQPQHF.

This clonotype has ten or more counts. The DNA of the CDR3 is TGTGCCAGCAGCTTAGCGGCCAAAAACATTCAGTACTTC. Translating gives CASSLAAKNIQYF. The chain employs TRBV11-2 and TRBJ2-4; D ambiguous. The CDR3 runs 13 residues. Per germline, CDR1 SGHAT and CDR2 FQNNGV. The V gene lost 1 base and the J gene lost 1 base, with 2 bases spanning the gap.

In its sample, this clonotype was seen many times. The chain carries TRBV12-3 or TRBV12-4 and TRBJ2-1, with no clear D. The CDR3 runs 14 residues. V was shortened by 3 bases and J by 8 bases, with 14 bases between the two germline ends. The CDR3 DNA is TGTGCCAGCAGTTTCTCTACTGACCTACATGAGCAGTTCTTC. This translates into CASSFSTDLHEQFF.

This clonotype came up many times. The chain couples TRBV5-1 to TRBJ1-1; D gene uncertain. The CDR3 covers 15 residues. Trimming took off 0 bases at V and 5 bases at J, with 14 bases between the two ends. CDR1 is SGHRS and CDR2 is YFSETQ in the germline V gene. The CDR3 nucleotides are TGCGCCAGCAGCTTGGCCGGGAAGGTGGAGACTGAAGCTTTCTTT. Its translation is CASSLAGKVETEAFF.

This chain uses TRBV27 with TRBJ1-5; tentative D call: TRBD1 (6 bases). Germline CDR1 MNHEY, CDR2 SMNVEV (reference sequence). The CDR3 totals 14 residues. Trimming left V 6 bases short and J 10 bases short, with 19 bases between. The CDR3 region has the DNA TGTGCCAGCAGGGAAGAGGGGGTCCGGGGCCCCCAGCATTTT. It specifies CASREEGVRGPQHF.

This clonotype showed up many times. Here the CDR3 reads CSARDPPSEQFF. CDR3 bases: TGCAGTGCTAGAGACCCCCCCAGCGAGCAGTTCTTC. The chain joins TRBV20-1 to TRBJ2-1; no clear D. The CDR3 is made up of 12 amino acids. The V end lost 0 bases, the J end lost 10 bases, and 10 bases lay between the germline ends. CDR1 is DFQATT, CDR2 SNEGSKA, per germline (reference sequence).

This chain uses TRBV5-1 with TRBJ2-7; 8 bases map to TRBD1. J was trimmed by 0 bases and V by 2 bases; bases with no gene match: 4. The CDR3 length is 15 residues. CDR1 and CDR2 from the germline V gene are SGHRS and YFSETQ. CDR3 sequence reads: CASSFKGQGSYEQYF. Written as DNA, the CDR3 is TGCGCCAGCAGCTTTAAAGGACAGGGCTCCTACGAGCAGTACTTC.

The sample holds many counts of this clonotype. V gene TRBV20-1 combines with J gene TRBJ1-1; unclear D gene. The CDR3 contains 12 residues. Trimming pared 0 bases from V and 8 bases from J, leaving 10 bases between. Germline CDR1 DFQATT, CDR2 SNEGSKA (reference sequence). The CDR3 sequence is CSARDDVREAFF. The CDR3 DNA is TGCAGTGCTAGAGATGATGTCAGAGAAGCTTTCTTT.

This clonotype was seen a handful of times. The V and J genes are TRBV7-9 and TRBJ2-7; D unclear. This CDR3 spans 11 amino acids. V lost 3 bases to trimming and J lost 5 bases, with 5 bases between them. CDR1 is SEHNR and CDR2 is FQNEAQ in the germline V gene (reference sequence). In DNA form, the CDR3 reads TGTGCCAGCAGCTTCCGGGACGAGCAGTACTTC. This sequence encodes CASSFRDEQYF.

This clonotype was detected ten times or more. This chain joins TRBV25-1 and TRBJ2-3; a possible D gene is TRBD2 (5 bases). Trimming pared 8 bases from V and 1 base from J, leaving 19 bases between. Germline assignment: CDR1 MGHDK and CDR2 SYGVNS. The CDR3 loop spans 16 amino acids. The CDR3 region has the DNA TGTGCCAGCGCGGAGAGCGGATTCCGAGGCACAGATACGCAGTATTTT. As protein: CASAESGFRGTDTQYF.

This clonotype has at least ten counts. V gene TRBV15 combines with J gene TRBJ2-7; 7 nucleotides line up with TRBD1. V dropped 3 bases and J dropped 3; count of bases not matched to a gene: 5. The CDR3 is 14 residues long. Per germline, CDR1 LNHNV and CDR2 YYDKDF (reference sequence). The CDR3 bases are TGTGCCACCAGCAGGACAGGGCTTAACTACGAGCAGTACTTC. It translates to CATSRTGLNYEQYF.

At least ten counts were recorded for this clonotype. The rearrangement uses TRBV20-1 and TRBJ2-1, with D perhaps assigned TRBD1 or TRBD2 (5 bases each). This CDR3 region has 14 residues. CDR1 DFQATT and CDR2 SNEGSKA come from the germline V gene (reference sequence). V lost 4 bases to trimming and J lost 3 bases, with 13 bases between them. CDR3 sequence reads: CSATGPEGYNEQFF. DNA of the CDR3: TGCAGTGCTACGGGACCCGAGGGCTACAATGAGCAGTTCTTC.

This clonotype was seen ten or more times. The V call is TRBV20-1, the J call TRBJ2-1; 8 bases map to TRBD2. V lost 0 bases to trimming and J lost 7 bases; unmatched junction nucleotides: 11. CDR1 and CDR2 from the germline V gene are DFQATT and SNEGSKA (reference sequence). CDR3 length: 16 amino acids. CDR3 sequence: CSARDRVSGSRNEQFF. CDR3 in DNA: TGCAGTGCTAGAGATCGGGTCAGCGGGAGTCGAAATGAGCAGTTCTTC.

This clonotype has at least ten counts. For the CDR3, the DNA is TGTGCCAGCAGCCGCGACAGGGGAAAAGAGACCCAGTACTTC. It translates to CASSRDRGKETQYF. The gene calls are TRBV9 and TRBJ2-5; TRBD1 matches at 8 bases. The CDR3 has 14 amino acids. The V and J ends lost 4 bases and 3 bases, in that order; junction bases with no gene match: 5. Germline V CDR1 and CDR2: SGDLS, YYNGEE.

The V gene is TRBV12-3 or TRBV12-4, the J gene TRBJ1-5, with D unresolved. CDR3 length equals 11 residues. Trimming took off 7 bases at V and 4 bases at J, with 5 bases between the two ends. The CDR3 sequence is CASKGNQPQHF. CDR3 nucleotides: TGTGCCAGCAAGGGAAATCAGCCCCAGCATTTT.

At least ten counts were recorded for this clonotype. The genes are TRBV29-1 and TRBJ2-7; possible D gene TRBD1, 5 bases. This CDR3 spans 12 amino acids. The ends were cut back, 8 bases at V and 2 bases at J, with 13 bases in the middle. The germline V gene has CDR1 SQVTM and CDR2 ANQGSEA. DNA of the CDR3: TGCAGCATCCAGACAGCGACCTACGAGCAGTACTTC. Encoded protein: CSIQTATYEQYF.

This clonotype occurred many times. The CDR3 DNA reads as TGCGCCAGCAGCTTAGACAGGACCAGCTGGGAGACCCAGTACTTC. Translation gives CASSLDRTSWETQYF. The chain employs TRBV5-1 and TRBJ2-5; tentatively, D is TRBD1 (6 bases). The CDR3 loop spans 15 amino acids. The germline V and J ends were trimmed by 2 bases and 5 bases, with 16 bases remaining between them. In germline, CDR1 is SGHRS, CDR2 YFSETQ.

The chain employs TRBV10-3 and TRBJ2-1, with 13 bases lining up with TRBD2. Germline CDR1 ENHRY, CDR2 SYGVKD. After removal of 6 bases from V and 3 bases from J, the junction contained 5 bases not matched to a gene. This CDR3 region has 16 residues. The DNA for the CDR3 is TGTGCCATCAGGACCGGACTAGCGGGGGACTACAATGAGCAGTTCTTC. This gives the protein CAIRTGLAGDYNEQFF.

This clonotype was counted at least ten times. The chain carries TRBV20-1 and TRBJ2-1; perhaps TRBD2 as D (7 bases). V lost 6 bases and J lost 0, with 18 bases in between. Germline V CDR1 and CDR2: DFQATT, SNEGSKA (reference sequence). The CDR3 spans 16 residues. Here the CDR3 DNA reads TGCAGTGCACCGGGGGGCCGTCTCAGCTCCTACAATGAGCAGTTCTTC. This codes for CSAPGGRLSSYNEQFF.

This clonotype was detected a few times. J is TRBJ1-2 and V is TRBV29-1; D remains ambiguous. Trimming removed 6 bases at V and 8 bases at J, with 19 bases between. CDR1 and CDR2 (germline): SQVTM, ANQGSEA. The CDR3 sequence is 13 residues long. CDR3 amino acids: CSVASFGGSGYTF. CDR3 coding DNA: TGCAGCGTCGCCTCTTTTGGAGGGTCGGGCTACACCTTC. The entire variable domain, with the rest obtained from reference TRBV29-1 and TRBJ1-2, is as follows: SAVISQKPSRDICQRGTSLTIQCQVDSQVTMMFWYRQQPGQSLTLIATANQGSEATYESGFVIDKFPISRPNLTFSTLTVSNMSPEDSSIYLCSVASFGGSGYTFGSGTRLTVV.

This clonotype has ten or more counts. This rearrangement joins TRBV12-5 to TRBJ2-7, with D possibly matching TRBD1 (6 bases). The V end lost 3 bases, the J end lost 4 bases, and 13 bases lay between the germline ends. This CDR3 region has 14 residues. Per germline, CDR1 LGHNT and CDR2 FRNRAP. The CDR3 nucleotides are TGTGCTAGTGGTTTAGCCGGGACACAATACGAGCAGTACTTC. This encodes CASGLAGTQYEQYF.

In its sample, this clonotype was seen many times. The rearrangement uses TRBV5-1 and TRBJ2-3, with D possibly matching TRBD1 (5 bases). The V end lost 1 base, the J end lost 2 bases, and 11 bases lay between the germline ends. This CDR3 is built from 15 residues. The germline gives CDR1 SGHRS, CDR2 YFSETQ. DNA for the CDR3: TGCGCCAGCAGCTTGTTGGGGCTCCTCACAGATACGCAGTATTTT. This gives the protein CASSLLGLLTDTQYF.

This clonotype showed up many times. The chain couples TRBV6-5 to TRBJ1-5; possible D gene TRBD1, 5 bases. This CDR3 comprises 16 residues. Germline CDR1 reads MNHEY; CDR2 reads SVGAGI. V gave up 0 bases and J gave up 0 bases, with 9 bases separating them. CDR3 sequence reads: CASSYSGQYSNQPQHF. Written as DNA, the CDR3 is TGTGCCAGCAGTTACTCGGGGCAGTATAGCAATCAGCCCCAGCATTTT.

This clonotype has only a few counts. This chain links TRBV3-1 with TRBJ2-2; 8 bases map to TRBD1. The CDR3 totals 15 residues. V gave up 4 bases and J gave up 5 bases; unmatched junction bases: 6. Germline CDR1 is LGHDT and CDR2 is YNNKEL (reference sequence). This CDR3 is CASSPGQARTGELFF. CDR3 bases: TGTGCCAGCAGCCCGGGACAGGCGCGGACCGGGGAGCTGTTTTTT.

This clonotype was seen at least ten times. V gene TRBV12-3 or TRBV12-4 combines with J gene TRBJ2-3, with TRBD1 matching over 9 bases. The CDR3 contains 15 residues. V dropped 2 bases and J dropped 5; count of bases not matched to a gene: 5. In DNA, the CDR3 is TGTGCCAGCAGTTTACGGACAGGGGTTCGAGATACGCAGTATTTT. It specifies CASSLRTGVRDTQYF.

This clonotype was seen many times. The CDR3 loop is CASSYTNTGELFF. The DNA of the CDR3 is TGTGCCAGCAGTTACACGAACACCGGGGAGCTGTTTTTT. The chain has TRBV6-2 or TRBV6-3 and TRBJ2-2; no clear D. Trimming left V 2 bases short and J 0 bases short, with 1 base between. The CDR3 has 13 residues. Looked up from germline, CDR1 is MNHEY and CDR2 is SVGEGT.

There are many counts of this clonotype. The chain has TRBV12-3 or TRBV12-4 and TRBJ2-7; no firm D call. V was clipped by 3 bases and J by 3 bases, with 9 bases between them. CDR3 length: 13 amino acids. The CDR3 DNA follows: TGTGCCAGCAGTTTCCAAGGCGGCTACGAGCAGTACTTC. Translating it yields CASSFQGGYEQYF.